In its sample, the clone carrying this T cell receptor (beta chain) was seen a few times. What it recognizes is unknown. Prepared libraries of TCR beta cDNA carried unique molecular identifiers. TCRdb itself ran the PCR reads through MiXCR, one entry per CDR3 protein. The table shows 750,000 to 950,000 distinct CDR3 sequences, with around 46% occurring only once. This record belongs to a study of post-analysis software for immune sequencing data. Study background: Included courses were relapsing-remitting and secondary progressive multiple sclerosis; progressive-relapsing multiple sclerosis was also included.

Study-level findings and limits: Normalized Chao1 diversity was significantly reduced in patients versus controls. Strong same-batch co-clustering of samples appeared with F measure clustering. TRBV segments more frequent in patients than in controls numbered roughly five and included TRBV5-6, TRBV5-1 and TRBV20-1.

The germline gives CDR1 SGHKS, CDR2 YYEKEE (reference sequence). V was pared by 5 bases and J by 13 bases, with 15 bases of the junction left unmatched. The CDR3 consists of 14 residues. Sequencing was done on a sample of blood. The clonotype comes from a girl between 10 and 17 years old with multiple sclerosis. The gene calls are TRBV5-5 and TRBJ2-4; 7 nucleotides align to TRBD1. DNA of the CDR3: TGTGCCAGCAGTACCGGGACAGAGAGTGGCAAGCAGTACTTC. Protein product: CASSTGTESGKQYF. Together with reference TRBV5-5 and TRBJ2-4, the CDR3 gives the full variable domain: DAGVTQSPTHLIKTRGQQVTLRCSPISGHKSVSWYQQVLGQGPQFIFQYYEKEERGRGNFPDRFSARQFPNYSSELNVNALLLGDSALYLCASSTGTESGKQYFGAGTRLSVL.